The clone carrying this T cell receptor (beta chain) was observed a handful of times. This sample stems from a study of patients and donors after allogeneic stem cell transplantation. V lost 0 bases, J lost 3 bases, and 10 bases stayed unmatched. Germline assignment: CDR1 LGHNA and CDR2 YSLEER. The CDR3 spans 17 residues. MiXCR, run by TCRdb on the RT-PCR reads, gives a single entry per CDR3 protein. Of about 960,000 distinct CDR3 sequences listed, approximately 19% were seen once; the top ten hold around 6%. The sequenced material came from blood, either unsorted or a sorted T cell fraction (not recorded which). The TCR sequence derives from a human donor who was either an allogeneic HSCT recipient or a stem cell or donor lymphocyte infusion donor (not recorded which). It is not recorded whose cells these are; they may come from a transplant donor. J is TRBJ2-5 and V is TRBV4-3; TRBD1 agrees at 7 bases. CDR3 protein: CASSQDPGQVEEETQYF. CDR3 nucleotide sequence: TGCGCCAGCAGCCAAGACCCAGGACAGGTAGAGGAAGAGACCCAGTACTTC.